This T cell receptor beta chain was documented in a study of T cell responses to AZD1222 COVID-19 vaccine. Concerning this clone: The antigen is unknown.

V shed 4 bases and J shed 7 bases, with 18 bases lying between them. Germline values: CDR1 SGHKS, CDR2 YYEKEE (reference sequence). The CDR3 has 15 amino acids. The method was immunoSEQ multiplex PCR; TCRdb's version includes in-frame clones alone and lacks a portion of them. The sample has 50,000 to 65,000 clones, 65% to 85% seen once. Whole-study results and caveats: Unmutated variant regions are reportedly targeted by nearly half of spike-specific TCRs.

The rearrangement joins TRBV5-5 to TRBJ1-5, with D perhaps matching TRBD1 (5 bases). Sequences were derived from peripheral blood, sampled 28 days after the second AZD1222 dose. The clonotype comes from an adult who received the AZD1222 COVID-19 vaccine. CDR3 DNA sequence: TGTGCCAGCAGCCCAAGACAGTTGGGGTACCAGCCCCAGCATTTT. Protein product: CASSPRQLGYQPQHF.